This T cell receptor (beta chain) is from a study of identical twins. Overall study findings and caveats: Fewer insertions marked abundant cord blood beta clonotypes; young adult naive trended weakly, memory not at all.

As regards this clonotype: The antigen is not known.

TCRdb re-called the 5' RACE reads through MiXCR, storing one row per CDR3 protein. Here the sample spans roughly 480,000 distinct CDR3 sequences, 20% to 25% being singletons. These same records also appear under a second study, on T cells expressing NK-cell markers. Per that paper: Source material for TCR beta repertoires consisted of sorted CD3+CD56+NKG2C+, CD3+CD56+NKG2C- and CD3+CD56-NKG2C+ T cells. Leadership of the CD3+CD56-NKG2C+ fraction also belonged to these clonotypes in a few donors.

The clonotype was recovered from a woman between 18 and 29 years old in good health. Sequenced material: CD4+ T cells sorted from blood.

CDR3 loop: CAIRANLAGRTDTQYF. CDR3 bases: TGTGCCATCAGGGCCAATTTAGCGGGGAGAACAGATACGCAGTATTTT. This rearrangement joins TRBV10-3 to TRBJ2-3; TRBD2 matches 8 bases. CDR1 is ENHRY, CDR2 SYGVKD, per germline. V shed 6 bases, J shed 3 bases, and the junction held 11 bases outside the gene matches. The CDR3 spans 16 residues.